The rows below give T cell receptor beta chains drawn from one sample of a study of blood T cell repertoires in COVID-19. The data were produced by immunoSEQ multiplex PCR, yet TCRdb's version contains in-frame clones alone and is incomplete. The data show 200,000 to 250,000 clones, with around nine tenths seen just once and 1.5% to 2% held by the top ten. Sequenced sample: peripheral blood. These receptors originate from a woman between 55 and 75 years old who had recovered from COVID-19. The CDR3 runs from the conserved cysteine through the conserved F or W. A D gene is named only where the DNA matches it firmly. Not every row has a clone size; where given, it reads once, few, many or a size class.

j_call v_call clone_size d_call cdr3_nt cdr3_aa
TRBJ2-1 TRBV7-2 - - TGTGCCAGCAGCCCTCCTGGACAGTCCTACAATGAGCAGTTCTTC CASSPPGQSYNEQFF
TRBJ2-2 TRBV7-6 once - TGTGCCAGCAGCCCCCGGTTGGGGACTCCGGGGATCGGGGACACCGGGGAGCTGTTTTTT CASSPRLGTPGIGDTGELFF
TRBJ2-7 TRBV5-1 - TRBD1 TGCGCCAGCAGCTCGACAGGGGGCCGGTACGAGCAGTACTTC CASSSTGGRYEQYF
TRBJ1-1 TRBV28 once TRBD1 TGTGCCAGCAATCCCGGGACAGGGGACACTGAAGCTTTCTTT CASNPGTGDTEAFF
TRBJ2-1 TRBV7-2 - - TGTGCCAGCAGCCGCTATAATGGTGAGCAGTTCTTC CASSRYNGEQFF
TRBJ2-1 TRBV7-3 - TRBD2 TGTGCCAGCACCCACCCCCGGGGAAGCGGGGGCCCGAGGACCTACAATGAGCAGTTCTTC CASTHPRGSGGPRTYNEQFF
TRBJ1-1 TRBV28 - - TGTGCCAGCAGTTTCTCGGCGGGCACTGAAGCTTTCTTT CASSFSAGTEAFF
TRBJ1-4 TRBV5-1 few TRBD1 TGCGCCAGCAGCTTTACAGGGGTTGCAACTAATGAAAAACTGTTTTTT CASSFTGVATNEKLFF
TRBJ1-1 TRBV2 - - TGTGCCAGCATCCTTTTTGACACCCCGAACACTGAAGCTTTCTTT CASILFDTPNTEAFF
TRBJ1-1 TRBV5-1 - - TGCGCCAGCAGCTTGGTCGGTGGGCCGAACACTGAAGCTTTCTTT CASSLVGGPNTEAFF
TRBJ2-1 TRBV29-1 - TRBD2 TGCAGCGCTACGACTAGCGGGAAAGGGGGACTTTACAATGAGCAGTTCTTC CSATTSGKGGLYNEQFF
TRBJ2-7 TRBV7-9 - TRBD1 TGTGCCAGCAGTGCCGGGACAGGGAGCTACGAGCAGTACTTC CASSAGTGSYEQYF
TRBJ2-5 TRBV27 - - TGTGCCAGCAGTTCGGACAGACGATATTTTTTAGAGACCCAGTACTTC CASSSDRRYFLETQYF
TRBJ2-3 TRBV9 - TRBD2 TGTGCCAGCAGCGTTAGTAGCGGGGGGCCAGATACGCAGTATTTT CASSVSSGGPDTQYF
TRBJ2-5 TRBV29-1 - - TGCAGCGACAGGACCCCCCAAGAGACCCAGTACTTC CSDRTPQETQYF
TRBJ2-3 TRBV19 - TRBD2 TGTGCCAGTAAAATACCCGGGAGGGATACGCAGTATTTT CASKIPGRDTQYF
TRBJ1-5 TRBV7-9 - TRBD1 TGTGCCAGCAGCCCGGGACAGAATAATCAGCCCCAGCATTTT CASSPGQNNQPQHF
TRBJ1-6 TRBV5-4 - TRBD1 TGTGCCAGCAGCTTGGGGACAGGGTATAGCTCCTATAATTCACCCCTCCACTTT CASSLGTGYSSYNSPLHF
TRBJ2-7 TRBV20-1 - - TGCAGTGCTAGTTTCCCGTCGAAGAGGGGGTACTACGAGCAGTACTTC CSASFPSKRGYYEQYF
TRBJ2-3 TRBV7-2 - TRBD1 TGTGCCAGCAGCTTCAGGGGGCGCGCAGATACGCAGTATTTT CASSFRGRADTQYF
TRBJ2-1 TRBV6-6 - TRBD1 TGTGCCAGCAGAAAGGGGACAGGTTCGTCGTCAAATGAGCAGTTCTTC CASRKGTGSSSNEQFF
TRBJ1-5 TRBV3-1/TRBV3-2 - - TGTGCCAGCAGCCAAGCCGGGGATAGCAATCAGCCCCAGCATTTT CASSQAGDSNQPQHF